The entry below gives a single T cell receptor beta chain sequence along with its context. The data are from a study of blood T cell repertoires in COVID-19. About the research overall: Samples of COVID-19 (acute and convalescent) were obtained from the United States, Italy and Spain.

The CDR3 totals 13 residues. Germline values: CDR1 LNHDA, CDR2 SQIVND (reference sequence). The V and J ends lost 3 bases and 4 bases respectively, with 7 bases between them. Libraries were prepared by immunoSEQ multiplex PCR; TCRdb keeps only in-frame clonotypes and omits some of them. Here the sample spans about 200,000 clones, around 86% being singletons. The material sequenced was PBMCs or T cells enriched from blood (not recorded which). The chain has TRBV19 and TRBJ2-1; D is undetermined. The sequence derives from a woman in her thirties or forties with acute COVID-19. CDR3 protein: CASSISRYNEQFF. In DNA form, the CDR3 reads TGTGCCAGTAGTATCAGCAGGTACAATGAGCAGTTCTTC.